A single sample is the source of the 3 T cell receptor beta chains below, sequenced in a study of identical twins. In TCRdb, the 5' RACE reads were re-called with MiXCR into one record per CDR3 protein. Of about 330,000 distinct CDR3 sequences detected, 9% to 15% appear once; the ten largest clones hold around 7.2%. These same records also appear under a second study, on yellow fever vaccine responses in identical twins.

Sequences were obtained from CD8+ T cells sorted from blood. These receptors originate from a woman aged 18-29 years in good health.

This chain joins TRBV7-9 and TRBJ2-5; 15 nucleotides line up with TRBD2. The ends lost 4 bases at V and 5 bases at J; junction bases unmatched: 8. In germline, CDR1 is SEHNR, CDR2 FQNEAQ (reference sequence). The length of the CDR3 is 17 residues. The CDR3: CASSSGTSGRSLETQYF. The CDR3 nucleotides are TGTGCCAGCAGCTCGGGGACTAGCGGGAGGTCTTTGGAGACCCAGTACTTC.

The gene calls are TRBV29-1 and TRBJ1-1; TRBD1 agrees at 7 bases. The ends lost 3 bases at V and 0 bases at J; junction bases unmatched: 7. The CDR3 has 15 amino acids. Germline CDR1 SQVTM, CDR2 ANQGSEA. This chain's CDR3 is CSVEFGQVMNTEAFF. In DNA form, the CDR3 reads TGCAGCGTTGAGTTCGGACAGGTCATGAACACTGAAGCTTTCTTT.

The chain combines TRBV7-9 with TRBJ2-2; D perhaps matches TRBD2 (5 bases). V was pared by 5 bases and J by 0 bases, with 13 bases between. Looked up from germline, CDR1 is SEHNR and CDR2 is FQNEAQ (reference sequence). This CDR3 spans 16 amino acids. CDR3: CASSPPLSANTGELFF. CDR3 in DNA: TGTGCCAGCAGCCCCCCGCTTAGCGCGAACACCGGGGAGCTGTTTTTT.